Below, 8 T cell receptor beta chains from the same sample are listed, as sequenced in a study of blood T cell repertoires in COVID-19 (dated by TCRdb to 2020 to 2021). Library construction relied on the immunoSEQ multiplex PCR assay. TCRdb retrieved this table from immuneACCESS and kept in-frame rearrangements only. Not all clones are present; in checked studies, unresolved V genes account for under half, and no reason is known for the remainder. In all, the sample holds over 20,000 clones, and approximately 92% of those were seen once. The ten most abundant clones make up 7.4% of the sample. Sequenced sample: peripheral blood. The receptors shown here come from an older man with active COVID-19.

The chain joins TRBV6-5 to TRBJ2-1; D gene ambiguous. There are 14 residues in the CDR3. The germline gives CDR1 MNHEY, CDR2 SVGAGI. V dropped 5 bases and J dropped 5 bases, with 13 bases sitting between them. CDR3 in DNA: TGTGCCAGCAGTCCGATTGACTCTGACAATGAGCAGTTCTTC. It encodes CASSPIDSDNEQFF.

The rearrangement joins TRBV18 to TRBJ2-7, with a possible D match to TRBD2 (6 bases). V gave up 4 bases and J gave up 0 bases, with 10 bases separating them. Per germline, CDR1 KGHSH and CDR2 LQKENI. The CDR3 length is 14 residues. The CDR3 DNA is TGTGCCAGCTCACTCGAGACTAGCTCCTACGAGCAGTACTTC. Translation gives CASSLETSSYEQYF.

The V gene is TRBV7-2, the J gene TRBJ1-2; 8 nucleotides agree with TRBD1. CDR3 size: 14 residues. V shed 0 bases, J shed 8 bases, and the junction held 5 bases outside the gene matches. CDR1 is SGHTA and CDR2 is FQGNSA in the germline V gene. The CDR3 DNA sequence: TGTGCCAGCAGCTTAGCTCAGGGGGCGTGGGGCTACACCTTC. The encoded protein is CASSLAQGAWGYTF.

DNA for the CDR3: TGTGCCAGCAGCCCGACTAGCGGGGTGGAGACCCAGTACTTC. Its protein product is CASSPTSGVETQYF. The V gene is TRBV7-2, the J gene TRBJ2-5, with TRBD2 identical over 11 bases. V shed 5 bases, J shed 5 bases, and the junction held 4 bases outside the gene matches. CDR1 and CDR2 from the germline V gene are SGHTA and FQGNSA. This CDR3 has 14 amino acids.

CDR3 sequence reads: CASSFGQASYEQYF. As DNA, the CDR3 is TGTGCCAGCAGCTTCGGACAGGCCTCCTACGAGCAGTACTTC. The gene calls are TRBV7-2 and TRBJ2-7; 7 bases match TRBD1. Germline V CDR1 and CDR2: SGHTA, FQGNSA. CDR3 size: 14 residues. Losses at the gene ends were 3 bases for V and 0 bases for J; bases not matched to a gene: 2.

In nucleotides, the CDR3 is TGTGCCAGCGGACGAACAGGGCTAAATCTGGCCCAGCATTTT. It specifies CASGRTGLNLAQHF. The chain links TRBV28 to TRBJ1-5; tentative D call: TRBD1 (6 bases). The germline V gene has CDR1 MDHEN and CDR2 SYDVKM. The CDR3 totals 14 residues. Trimming pared 8 bases from V and 11 bases from J, leaving 22 bases between.

V is TRBV19 and J is TRBJ2-1, with 11 nucleotides matching TRBD2. Germline loops: CDR1 LNHDA, CDR2 SQIVND (reference sequence). This CDR3 is built from 19 residues. Trimming cost V 4 bases and J 0 bases; bases outside gene matches: 11. CDR3: CASSTGSGGAISSYNEQFF. CDR3 DNA: TGTGCCAGTAGTACAGGTAGCGGGGGGGCCATCAGCTCCTACAATGAGCAGTTCTTC.

V gene TRBV6-2 or TRBV6-3 combines with J gene TRBJ1-2, with unresolved D. The CDR3 is made up of 12 amino acids. From germline, CDR1 is MNHEY and CDR2 SVGEGT. Trimming took off 0 bases at V and 6 bases at J, with 5 bases between the two ends. The CDR3 sequence is CASSYSADGYTF. CDR3 nucleotides: TGTGCCAGCAGTTACTCGGCAGATGGCTACACCTTC.